This T cell receptor beta chain stems from a study of blood T cell repertoires in COVID-19 (TCRdb year 2020). Background for the entire study: Samples from collaborators originated in the United States, Italy and Spain and spanned both the acute and convalescent phases of COVID-19. The material from the prospective study consisted of cDNA or gDNA derived from T cells, B-cell-depleted T cells, or PBMCs. The dataset comprised deeply sampled blood TCRbeta repertoires from subjects exposed to, actively infected with, or recovered from COVID-19. The repertoires were made available in a free public database intended to serve as a resource for research on the immune response to SARS-CoV-2. Samples came from the ongoing ImmuneRACE study (first 160 participants) plus 1,254 subjects from 6 global collaborators. A de-identified subject ID, COVID-19 status, age in years and sex were almost always included in the sample metadata. Where available, HLA class I and class II types were taken from metadata supplied by the sample provider and were not determined by assay-based typing.

Study-wide findings and limitations: How much clinical and demographic metadata was included differed by source and by participant, and the metadata was provided uncurated.

Points on this clone: Its antigen is still unknown. No per-base quality is available; no much larger clone lies one base away.

Trimming removed 5 bases from V and 6 bases from J, leaving 14 bases between the germline ends. Taken from cysteine to phenylalanine, the CDR3 has 13 residues. Only the CDR3 part of the read is kept: 39 bases, read in frame from the first base. Looking up the germline V gene yields CDR1 SGHTA and CDR2 FQGNSA. The immunoSEQ Assay, a bias-controlled multiplex PCR, was used to amplify TCRbeta CDR3 regions from genomic DNA. Concerning the study's data processing: Nucleated cell counts per sample were estimated from amplification of reference gene primers within the assay. Sequence reads were collapsed and filtered to measure the absolute abundance of every unique TCRbeta CDR3 rearrangement. Productive Simpson clonality was computed per sample as the square root of Simpson's diversity index over productive rearrangements. The table was pulled from immuneACCESS by TCRdb, which kept in-frame rearrangements only. Such tables lose some clones; where checked, under half of the loss comes from unresolved V genes, and the rest has no known cause. D and trimming were read from the DNA, whereas the V and J calls and clone size are those reported in that table. The sample table records about 53,000 clones; roughly 90% of these occur just once. The leading ten clones occupy around 2.9% of the sample.

Whole blood was collected in K2EDTA tubes by collaborating institutions according to the institutions' own protocols. For TCRbeta analysis, collaborators shipped samples in one of three forms: frozen whole blood, isolated PBMCs, or DNA extracted from either of those sample types. Input material: peripheral blood. The rearrangement combines TRBV7-2 with TRBJ2-7; the D gene is perhaps TRBD1, from 6 matching bases. The source is a man aged 80 or over with acute or convalescent COVID-19. CDR3 sequence: CASSPNRDREQYF. The sequence in DNA is TGTGCCAGCAGCCCCAACAGGGATCGCGAGCAGTACTTC.